The 7 T cell receptor beta chains reported below all come from one sample, sequenced in a study of OX40 agonist ivuxolimab in advanced cancers. Profiled with immunoSEQ multiplex PCR; TCRdb holds only in-frame clones, not every one. The table has about 61,000 clones, roughly 87% seen once; the top ten hold 3.4%. This sample comprised CD4+ or CD8+ T cells sorted from blood, obtained in a trial of the OX40 agonist ivuxolimab. Receptors were obtained from an adult with an advanced solid tumor such as melanoma, head and neck, liver or kidney cancer.

CDR3 amino acids: CASSLVREGETQYF. DNA for the CDR3: TGTGCCAGCAGCTTGGTTAGGGAGGGGGAGACCCAGTACTTC. The V call is TRBV7-2, the J call TRBJ2-5, with 7 bases matching TRBD2. The germline V gene encodes CDR1 SGHTA and CDR2 FQGNSA. The CDR3 loop spans 14 amino acids. With V trimmed by 3 bases and J by 5 bases, 6 bases remained unmatched.

The chain joins TRBV4-1 to TRBJ2-3; 7 bases agree with TRBD1. CDR1 is MGHRA and CDR2 is YSYEKL in the germline V gene. The CDR3 loop spans 16 amino acids. J was trimmed by 4 bases and V by 0 bases; bases with no gene match: 7. The CDR3 DNA follows: TGCGCCAGCAGCCAAGACAGGGGGTTTCAATCAGATACGCAGTATTTT. Encoded protein: CASSQDRGFQSDTQYF.

This chain connects TRBV19 to TRBJ2-2, with 7 bases aligning to TRBD1. CDR3 length: 17 residues. The germline V gene has CDR1 LNHDA and CDR2 SQIVND (reference sequence). The junction had 6 bases not matched to a gene; V was cut back by 0 bases and J by 2 bases. The CDR3: CASSIERGQVNTGELFF. The CDR3 bases are TGTGCCAGTAGTATAGAGAGAGGACAGGTTAACACCGGGGAGCTGTTTTTT.

The chain has TRBV9 and TRBJ2-3; D is unresolved. The CDR3 has 12 residues. Germline V gene lookup returns CDR1 SGDLS and CDR2 YYNGEE. Trimming stripped 0 bases from V and 5 bases from J, with 4 bases between. The CDR3 DNA sequence: TGTGCCAGCAGCGTAGAGGGAGATACGCAGTATTTT. This codes for CASSVEGDTQYF.

The CDR3 DNA reads TGTGCCAGCGTTTCAGGGGACCAGCCCCAGCATTTT. Translation gives CASVSGDQPQHF. The genes are TRBV28 and TRBJ1-5, with TRBD1 as a possible D gene (6 bases). This CDR3 is built from 12 residues. Deletions cut 8 bases from V and 7 bases from J, with 12 bases between. Germline-derived CDR1 and CDR2 are MDHEN and SYDVKM.

The CDR3 spells CASSLGGGPRELFF. The CDR3 nucleotides are TGTGCCAGCAGCTTGGGCGGGGGGCCCCGGGAGCTGTTTTTT. The gene calls are TRBV5-6 and TRBJ2-2, with TRBD2 identical over 8 bases. Germline V gene sequence: CDR1 SGHDT, CDR2 YYEEEE. The CDR3 extends over 14 amino acids. V was pared by 0 bases and J by 9 bases, with 4 bases of the junction left unmatched. Variable domain in full (rest from reference TRBV5-6 and TRBJ2-2): DAGVTQSPTHLIKTRGQQVTLRCSPKSGHDTVSWYQQALGQGPQFIFQYYEEEERQRGNFPDRFSGHQFPNYSSELNVNALLLGDSALYLCASSLGGGPRELFFGEGSRLTVL.

In its sample, this clone was seen once. The V gene is TRBV4-2, the J gene TRBJ1-2; possibly TRBD1 for D (5 bases). CDR3 length: 15 residues. The germline CDR1 and CDR2 sequences are LGHNA and YNFKEQ. V was trimmed by 1 base and J by 4 bases, leaving 13 bases between them. Here the CDR3 DNA reads TGTGCCAGCAGCCAAGTGGGGCAGGACATCTATGGCTACACCTTC. Protein product: CASSQVGQDIYGYTF.